This T cell receptor beta chain comes out of a study of CD8 T cells in ankylosing spondylitis (dated by TCRdb to about 2017). For the wider study: The study profiled T cell receptor beta repertoires in healthy donors and ankylosing spondylitis patients to find disease-linked TCR variants. The full study cohort was made up of over 20 ankylosing spondylitis patients and 108 healthy donors. Peripheral blood was sampled, and synovial fluid was also collected from ankylosing spondylitis patients. The paper's findings and limits, for the study overall: The disease-linked clones showed a CD8+ phenotype and occurred at relatively low frequencies in peripheral blood. The disease-linked clones were reported to be significantly enriched in matched synovial fluid samples from ankylosing spondylitis patients. Some TCR beta motif variants had previously been reported in synovial fluid and blood of reactive arthritis patients, which suggested common disease-initiation mechanisms. A TCR beta motif made up of several highly homologous amino acid variants appeared to be characteristic of blood from ankylosing spondylitis patients.

The germline V gene encodes CDR1 SGHRS and CDR2 YFSETQ. The junction shows trimming of 0 bases on V and 2 bases on J, plus 8 bases between the germline ends. The CDR3 goes from the cysteine to the phenylalanine over 14 residues. Only CDR3 DNA remains: 42 bases, in frame from the first base. With regard to this clonotype: The specificity of this receptor is unknown. Base qualities are not provided; no much larger clone lies one nucleotide away.

Sequencing used an Illumina HiSeq 2500. Quantitative 5'-RACE with molecular barcodes was used to prepare TCR beta libraries. As for the original processing: To identify disease-linked TCR variants, a new computational method was used, one built on a probabilistic model of VDJ rearrangement. TCRdb took the public reads, trimmed them with fastp at Q25, ran MiXCR for clone calling and kept in-frame beta chains. Entries are consolidated by CDR3 protein sequence, retaining the most common genes and DNA. Here the V and J calls rest on TCRdb's processing, not on the authors' analysis. The sample has roughly 300,000 distinct CDR3 sequences on record, approximately 8.2% of them singletons. The ten biggest clones cover just over 14% of the sample.

Source material: blood, either unsorted or a sorted T cell fraction (not recorded which). The chain joins TRBV5-1 to TRBJ2-5, with an unclear D gene assignment. The TCR originated in a male donor with ankylosing spondylitis. For the CDR3, the sequence is CASSLGQRQETQYF. The DNA sequence is TGCGCCAGCAGCTTGGGACAACGACAAGAGACCCAGTACTTC.